These T cell receptor beta chains were read from a single sample in a study of T-cell reconstitution after alpha-beta-depleted transplantation in children. MiXCR, run by TCRdb on the PCR reads, gives a single entry per CDR3 protein. Of hundreds of thousands of distinct CDR3 sequences in the sample, roughly 13% were seen once. The sample in question was PBMCs, obtained before TCRalphabeta/CD19-depleted stem cell transplant. These TCRs come from a girl aged 2-10 years with congenital amegakaryocytic thrombocytopenia, due to receive a stem cell transplant. CDR3s include the opening cysteine and the closing phenylalanine or tryptophan. A D gene is named only where the DNA matches it firmly. Size is stated for part of the rows, as once, few or many counts, or as a class when the clone is expanded.

d_gene	abundance	v_gene	j_gene	CDR3aa	CDR3nt
.	.	TRBV29-1	TRBJ1-2	CSVAGRDYGYTF	TGCAGCGTTGCGGGCAGGGACTATGGCTACACCTTC
.	few	TRBV18	TRBJ2-2	CASSPRDTHTGELFF	TGTGCCAGCTCACCACGGGACACCCACACCGGGGAGCTGTTTTTT
.	few	TRBV20-1	TRBJ1-5	CSARRDSRSQHF	TGCAGTGCTAGAAGGGATTCTAGGTCCCAGCATTTT
TRBD2	many	TRBV20-1	TRBJ2-1	CSASTSGPYNEQFF	TGCAGTGCTAGCACTAGCGGCCCTTACAATGAGCAGTTCTTC
.	once	TRBV19	TRBJ1-1	CASSIWPGRLMNTEAFF	TGTGCCAGTAGTATATGGCCCGGGCGCCTCATGAACACTGAAGCTTTCTTT
.	.	TRBV28	TRBJ2-5	CASSLAGTGGTQYF	TGTGCCAGCAGTCTCGCCGGGACCGGAGGGACCCAGTACTTC
.	many	TRBV12-3/TRBV12-4	TRBJ2-2	CASSEVNTGELFF	TGTGCCAGCAGCGAAGTAAACACCGGGGAGCTGTTTTTT
.	.	TRBV11-1	TRBJ2-3	CASSLSTSRYPDTQYF	TGTGCCAGCAGCTTGTCAACTAGTAGGTATCCAGATACGCAGTATTTT
.	many	TRBV29-1	TRBJ2-2	CSVDRDTGELFF	TGCAGCGTTGACAGGGACACCGGGGAGCTGTTTTTT
.	.	TRBV28	TRBJ2-2	CASSLMSLSYTGELFF	TGTGCCAGCAGTTTAATGTCACTAAGCTATACCGGGGAGCTGTTTTTT
TRBD2	many	TRBV5-1	TRBJ2-1	CASSLEASGDEQFF	TGCGCCAGCAGCTTGGAGGCTAGCGGGGATGAGCAGTTCTTC
.	.	TRBV15	TRBJ2-2	CATSTGSYTGELFF	TGTGCCACCAGCACGGGCAGCTACACCGGGGAGCTGTTTTTT
.	.	TRBV7-6	TRBJ2-7	CASSFRHGGAYEQYF	TGTGCCAGCAGCTTTCGACACGGCGGGGCCTACGAGCAGTACTTC
TRBD2	.	TRBV20-1	TRBJ2-5	CSAFRAGGGETQYF	TGCAGTGCTTTTCGGGCGGGAGGGGGAGAGACCCAGTACTTC